The 5 T cell receptor beta chains listed next were all sequenced from one sample in a study of blood T cell repertoires in COVID-19. Profiling relied on immunoSEQ multiplex PCR, and the TCRdb table lists in-frame clones only, not all of them. The sample shows about 220,000 clones, approximately 80% of them seen only once. The specimen was PBMCs or T cells enriched from blood (not recorded which). These receptors were collected from a woman aged 40 to 49 with acute COVID-19.

A remark on this clone: This specimen includes other DNA sequences encoding the same CDR3. The chain recombines TRBV3-1 (or the pseudogene TRBV3-2) with TRBJ2-7; D gene unclear. Germline CDR1 and CDR2: LGHDT and YNNKEL (reference sequence). Trimming took off 3 bases at V and 1 base at J, with 4 bases between the two ends. This CDR3 spans 12 amino acids. CDR3 amino acids: CASSQASYEQYF. For the CDR3, the DNA is TGTGCCAGCAGCCAGGCTTCCTACGAGCAGTACTTC.

This clone has only one observation. This chain joins TRBV7-3 and TRBJ2-3; TRBD2 aligns across 8 bases. This CDR3 comprises 16 residues. Losses at the gene ends were 1 base for V and 5 bases for J; bases not matched to a gene: 8. Germline loops: CDR1 SGHTA, CDR2 FQGTGA. CDR3 loop: CASSLNMRSGKDTQYF. The CDR3 DNA reads TGTGCCAGCAGCTTAAATATGCGTAGCGGGAAAGATACGCAGTATTTT.

The chain uses TRBV5-1 and TRBJ1-4, with 8 nucleotides matching TRBD1. Germline CDR1 and CDR2: SGHRS and YFSETQ. The CDR3 length is 16 residues. The trim removed 2 bases at V and 4 bases at J, leaving 7 bases unmatched. CDR3 DNA sequence: TGCGCCAGCAGCTTTCGACGACAGGGGCATAATGAAAAACTGTTTTTT. This encodes CASSFRRQGHNEKLFF.

J is TRBJ2-3 and V is TRBV6-5, with D uncertain. The CDR3 contains 13 residues. V lost 6 bases and J lost 6, with 13 bases in between. Germline-derived CDR1 and CDR2 are MNHEY and SVGAGI. CDR3 sequence (DNA): TGTGCCAGCAGCGTCACCTGGCGGGATACGCAGTATTTT. It codes for CASSVTWRDTQYF.

This clone was detected only a few times. This chain links TRBV5-1 with TRBJ2-2; 14 positions match TRBD2. CDR3 length: 18 residues. V gave up 3 bases and J gave up 4 bases; unmatched junction bases: 8. Germline CDR1 reads SGHRS; CDR2 reads YFSETQ. Here the CDR3 DNA reads TGCGCCAGCAGCTCGGGACTAGCGGGGGCCCTGGGCACCGGGGAGCTGTTTTTT. As protein: CASSSGLAGALGTGELFF. The full variable domain, rest sourced from reference TRBV5-1 and TRBJ2-2, is KAGVTQTPRYLIKTRGQQVTLSCSPISGHRSVSWYQQTPGQGLQFLFEYFSETQRNKGNFPGRFSGRQFSNSRSEMNVSTLELGDSALYLCASSSGLAGALGTGELFFGEGSRLTVL.